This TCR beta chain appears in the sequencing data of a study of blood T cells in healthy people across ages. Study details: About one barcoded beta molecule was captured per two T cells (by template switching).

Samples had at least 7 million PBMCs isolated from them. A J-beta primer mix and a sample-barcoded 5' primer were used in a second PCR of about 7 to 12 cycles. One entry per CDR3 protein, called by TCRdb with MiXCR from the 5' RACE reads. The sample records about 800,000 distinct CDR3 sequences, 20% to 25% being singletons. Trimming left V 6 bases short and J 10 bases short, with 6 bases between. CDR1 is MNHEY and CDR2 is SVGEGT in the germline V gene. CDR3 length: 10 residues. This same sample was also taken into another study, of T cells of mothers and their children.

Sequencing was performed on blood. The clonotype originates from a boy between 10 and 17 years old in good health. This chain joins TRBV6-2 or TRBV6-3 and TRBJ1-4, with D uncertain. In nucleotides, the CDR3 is TGTGCCAGCAGAAACGGAAAACTGTTTTTT. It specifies CASRNGKLFF.